The 21 T cell receptor beta chains reported below all come from one sample, sequenced in a study of PD-L1 blockade in urothelial cancer. TCRdb's copy holds only in-frame clones and misses some; the assay was immunoSEQ multiplex PCR. The sample holds about 56,000 clones, 85% to 90% seen once. Described time point: pretreatment peripheral blood. This sample comprised PBMCs, obtained around atezolizumab (anti-PD-L1) treatment. The source of these receptors is a man between 65 and 80 years old with urothelial cancer.

This clone has a handful of counts. V gene TRBV5-4 combines with J gene TRBJ1-1; maybe TRBD1 (5 bases). This CDR3 spans 14 amino acids. The V end was cut by 1 base, the J end by 5 bases, with 12 bases between. Germline assignment: CDR1 SGHNT and CDR2 YYREEE (reference sequence). Here the CDR3 DNA reads TGTGCCAGCAGCTTGAATCGGGGGGAAACTGAAGCTTTCTTT. It is translated as CASSLNRGETEAFF.

The V call is TRBV19, the J call TRBJ2-3, with D maybe TRBD1 (5 bases). CDR1 and CDR2 from the germline V gene are LNHDA and SQIVND (reference sequence). The V gene lost 5 bases and the J gene lost 4 bases, with 22 bases spanning the gap. This CDR3 contains 17 residues. CDR3 nucleotides: TGTGCCAGTAGTGCTCGGCGCTCTCCTGGGGCAGCAGATACGCAGTATTTT. Amino acid sequence: CASSARRSPGAADTQYF.

CDR3 residues: CASSRGASGRGGEQFF. The CDR3 DNA is TGTGCCAGCAGCAGGGGCGCTAGCGGGAGGGGGGGTGAGCAGTTCTTC. The V call is TRBV27, the J call TRBJ2-1, with 12 nucleotides matching TRBD2. This CDR3 contains 16 residues. Germline V CDR1 and CDR2: MNHEY, SMNVEV (reference sequence). The junction had 12 bases not matched to a gene; V was cut back by 6 bases and J by 9 bases.

The chain combines TRBV5-1 with TRBJ2-7, with unresolved D. The CDR3 extends over 14 amino acids. CDR1 and CDR2 from the germline V gene are SGHRS and YFSETQ. Trimming cost V 4 bases and J 4 bases, with 15 bases left between them. This CDR3 reads CASSPSEPVYEQYF. CDR3 coding DNA: TGCGCCAGCAGCCCATCCGAGCCGGTGTACGAGCAGTACTTC.

This clone appeared a single time. This chain joins TRBV5-1 and TRBJ1-2; no reliable D call. Looked up from germline, CDR1 is SGHRS and CDR2 is YFSETQ. The CDR3 runs to 14 residues. Trimming took 0 bases from V and 8 from J, leaving 14 bases between them. CDR3 region: CASSLAVDSWGYTF. The CDR3 DNA reads as TGCGCCAGCAGCTTGGCCGTCGACTCTTGGGGCTACACCTTC.

The chain carries TRBV5-1 and TRBJ2-1; tentative D call: TRBD2 (6 bases). Per germline, CDR1 SGHRS and CDR2 YFSETQ. V dropped 5 bases and J dropped 4 bases, with 19 bases sitting between them. This CDR3 has 16 amino acids. The CDR3 nucleotides are TGCGCCAGCAGAGATTATGGAGGGGTGGAGTACAATGAGCAGTTCTTC. Amino acids: CASRDYGGVEYNEQFF. The full variable domain, completed using reference TRBV5-1 and TRBJ2-1, is KAGVTQTPRYLIKTRGQQVTLSCSPISGHRSVSWYQQTPGQGLQFLFEYFSETQRNKGNFPGRFSGRQFSNSRSEMNVSTLELGDSALYLCASRDYGGVEYNEQFFGPGTRLTVL.

The chain employs TRBV5-1 and TRBJ2-2; 10 positions match TRBD2. After removal of 1 base from V and 7 bases from J, the junction contained 4 bases not matched to a gene. The germline gives CDR1 SGHRS, CDR2 YFSETQ. The CDR3 spans 15 residues. CDR3 coding DNA: TGCGCCAGCAGCTTGACGGCTAGCGGGAGCGGGGAGCTGTTTTTT. It encodes CASSLTASGSGELFF.

The chain carries TRBV19 and TRBJ2-7; 8 nucleotides match TRBD1. The CDR3 contains 15 residues. Germline assignment: CDR1 LNHDA and CDR2 SQIVND (reference sequence). Unmatched junction bases numbered 8, after V lost 5 bases and J lost 2 bases. The CDR3 sequence: CASSRPGQETYEQYF. In DNA, the CDR3 is TGTGCCAGTAGTCGCCCGGGACAGGAGACCTACGAGCAGTACTTC.

V and J are TRBV28 and TRBJ2-3; 7 nucleotides line up with TRBD1. The CDR3 spans 14 residues. V shed 4 bases and J 2 bases; nucleotides not matched to a gene: 3. The germline V gene has CDR1 MDHEN and CDR2 SYDVKM. In DNA form, the CDR3 reads TGTGCCAGCAGTTGGACAGGTAACACAGATACGCAGTATTTT. Its translation: CASSWTGNTDTQYF.

The chain recombines TRBV27 with TRBJ2-1; 10 bases fit TRBD2. This CDR3 has 13 residues. V shed 4 bases and J 9 bases; nucleotides not matched to a gene: 3. Germline CDR1 reads MNHEY; CDR2 reads SMNVEV (reference sequence). CDR3 sequence (DNA): TGTGCCAGCAGTTCTAGCGGGAGAACTGAGCAGTTCTTC. Its translation: CASSSSGRTEQFF.

V and J are TRBV7-9 and TRBJ1-4; D is perhaps TRBD1 (6 bases). This CDR3 is built from 14 residues. The germline V and J ends were trimmed by 5 bases and 7 bases, with 14 bases remaining between them. The V gene's germline CDR1 is SEHNR and CDR2 FQNEAQ (reference sequence). The CDR3 here is CASSKQGGGEKLFF. As DNA, the CDR3 is TGTGCCAGCAGCAAACAGGGTGGGGGTGAAAAACTGTTTTTT. The whole variable domain, remainder taken from reference TRBV7-9 and TRBJ1-4, is DTGVSQNPRHKITKRGQNVTFRCDPISEHNRLYWYRQTLGQGPEFLTYFQNEAQLEKSRLLSDRFSAERPKGSFSTLEIQRTEQGDSAMYLCASSKQGGGEKLFFGSGTQLSVL.

The chain recombines TRBV10-3 with TRBJ2-5; 7 positions agree with TRBD1. The V gene's germline CDR1 is ENHRY and CDR2 SYGVKD. The V segment lost 0 bases and the J segment 3 bases; nucleotides outside the gene matches: 4. The CDR3 extends over 15 amino acids. The CDR3 nucleotides are TGTGCCATCAGTGAGTCGGGGACAGCGAAAGAGACCCAGTACTTC. Residues: CAISESGTAKETQYF.

This clone showed up just once. This chain uses TRBV6-1 with TRBJ2-7, with 8 bases that match TRBD2. Unmatched junction bases numbered 9, after V lost 6 bases and J lost 2 bases. The germline CDR1 and CDR2 sequences are MNHNS and SASEGT. The CDR3 extends over 15 amino acids. DNA for the CDR3: TGTGCCAGCAGGCGGGATCTAGCGGGCCCCTACGAGCAGTACTTC. Its protein product is CASRRDLAGPYEQYF.

The chain recombines TRBV7-6 with TRBJ2-1; TRBD2 agrees at 8 bases. V was clipped by 5 bases and J by 0 bases; unmatched bases: 3. Germline V gene data show CDR1 as SGHVS and CDR2 as FNYEAQ. CDR3 length equals 15 residues. CDR3 DNA sequence: TGTGCCAGCAGCGAAAGCGGGGGCTCCTACAATGAGCAGTTCTTC. This encodes CASSESGGSYNEQFF.

CDR3: CASTEIPGSQGEQFF. CDR3 nucleotide sequence: TGTGCCAGCACCGAAATCCCGGGCTCCCAGGGAGAGCAGTTCTTC. The chain has TRBV6-1 and TRBJ2-1, with a weak D call TRBD1 (5 bases). Trimming took off 7 bases at V and 10 bases at J, with 23 bases between the two ends. The CDR3 runs 15 residues. Germline CDR1 reads MNHNS; CDR2 reads SASEGT.

The chain has TRBV30 and TRBJ1-2; the match to TRBD1 covers 8 bases. Unmatched junction bases numbered 3, after V lost 3 bases and J lost 6 bases. Germline CDR1 is GTSNPN and CDR2 is SVGIG (reference sequence). The CDR3 loop spans 12 amino acids. CDR3 in amino acids: CAWSAGGDGYTF. In nucleotides, the CDR3 is TGTGCCTGGAGCGCAGGGGGCGATGGCTACACCTTC. Filled out from reference TRBV30 and TRBJ1-2, the complete variable domain reads SQTIHQWPATLVQPVGSPLSLECTVEGTSNPNLYWYRQAAGRGLQLLFYSVGIGQISSEVPQNLSASRPQDRQFILSSKKLLLSDSGFYLCAWSAGGDGYTFGSGTRLTVV.

This clone came up once. The J gene is TRBJ2-2, the V gene TRBV10-3; D possibly corresponds to TRBD2 (5 bases). This CDR3 is 14 amino acids long. Germline V gene lookup returns CDR1 ENHRY and CDR2 SYGVKD. V shed 2 bases and J shed 5 bases, with 9 bases lying between them. CDR3 amino acids: CAISEGLGTGELFF. The CDR3 nucleotides read TGTGCCATCAGTGAGGGACTGGGGACCGGGGAGCTGTTTTTT.

The gene calls are TRBV5-5 and TRBJ2-1; 10 bases are shared with TRBD2. CDR3 size: 15 residues. Per the germline V gene, CDR1 is SGHKS and CDR2 is YYEKEE (reference sequence). J gave up 4 bases and V 3 bases, and 4 bases lay outside the gene matches. CDR3 sequence: CASSSSGSLYNEQFF. The CDR3 nucleotides read TGTGCCAGCAGCTCTAGCGGGAGTCTTTACAATGAGCAGTTCTTC.

The V and J genes are TRBV27 and TRBJ1-5; 7 bases agree with TRBD1. V dropped 0 bases and J dropped 9; count of bases not matched to a gene: 5. The CDR3 is made up of 14 amino acids. Germline V gives CDR1 MNHEY, CDR2 SMNVEV (reference sequence). The CDR3 is CASSLSGQGVPQHF. In DNA, the CDR3 is TGTGCCAGCAGTTTATCGGGCCAGGGGGTGCCCCAGCATTTT.

This chain uses TRBV15 with TRBJ2-2, with D perhaps matching TRBD2 (6 bases). The CDR3 consists of 17 residues. V gave up 2 bases and J gave up 6 bases, with 19 bases separating them. CDR1 and CDR2 (germline): LNHNV, YYDKDF (reference sequence). CDR3 DNA: TGTGCCACCAGCAGATCCGGACTACTAGGGATTGCCGGGGAGCTGTTTTTT. Its protein is CATSRSGLLGIAGELFF. Full variable domain (remainder filled in from reference TRBV15 and TRBJ2-2): DAMVIQNPRYQVTQFGKPVTLSCSQTLNHNVMYWYQQKSSQAPKLLFHYYDKDFNNEADTPDNFQSRRPNTSFCFLDIRSPGLGDTAMYLCATSRSGLLGIAGELFFGEGSRLTVL.

This clone showed up just a few times. This chain uses TRBV10-3 with TRBJ2-6, with 8 bases identical to TRBD2. Germline lookup yields CDR1 ENHRY and CDR2 SYGVKD. The CDR3 covers 17 residues. V lost 4 bases to trimming and J lost 0 bases; unmatched junction nucleotides: 5. CDR3 in DNA: TGTGCCATCAGTGGGGGACTAGACAGCTCTGGGGCCAACGTCCTGACTTTC. As protein: CAISGGLDSSGANVLTF.